These 18 T cell receptor beta chains share one sample of origin, sequenced in a study of early T cells in non-severe SARS-CoV-2 infection. TCRdb used MiXCR to reprocess the 5' RACE reads, holding one entry per CDR3 protein. This sample yields 68,000 or so distinct CDR3 sequences, of which 11% are seen a single time; roughly 6% belongs to the top ten. The sample was whole blood. These receptors all stem from an adult who was a healthcare worker with PCR-confirmed SARS-CoV-2 infection or an uninfected control (not recorded which).

By its share, this clonotype is medium-sized. The V call is TRBV18, the J call TRBJ1-1; D is unclear. The CDR3 totals 16 residues. V was clipped by 3 bases and J by 5 bases, with 19 bases between them. Germline V gene lookup returns CDR1 KGHSH and CDR2 LQKENI. CDR3 DNA sequence: TGTGCCAGCTCACCGGGCTACAATTTCATGGGGACTGAAGCTTTCTTT. Protein: CASSPGYNFMGTEAFF.

This clonotype has ten or more counts. The chain combines TRBV4-2 with TRBJ2-3; the match to TRBD1 covers 7 bases. J lost 4 bases, V lost 1 base, and 14 bases had no gene match. Germline CDR1 and CDR2: LGHNA and YNFKEQ. CDR3 length equals 18 residues. This chain's CDR3 is CASSQGTGLTIYSDTQYF. CDR3 sequence (DNA): TGTGCCAGCAGCCAAGGGACAGGTCTGACTATTTACTCAGATACGCAGTATTTT.

This clonotype was counted many times. The chain recombines TRBV7-8 with TRBJ1-1, with D maybe TRBD1 (6 bases). The CDR3 consists of 16 residues. CDR1 is SGHVS and CDR2 is FQNEAQ in the germline V gene. V lost 7 bases and J lost 7, with 25 bases in between. The chain's CDR3 is CASTSTSDRPSGEAFF. The CDR3 DNA follows: TGTGCCAGCACCTCAACCTCCGACAGGCCGTCTGGTGAAGCTTTCTTT.

This clonotype was observed a few times. This rearrangement joins TRBV7-2 to TRBJ1-1; D is undetermined. From germline, CDR1 is SGHTA and CDR2 FQGNSA. The V and J ends lost 4 bases and 0 bases respectively, with 21 bases between them. This CDR3 is built from 18 residues. The CDR3 reads CASSWSLGSGRMNTEAFF. As DNA, the CDR3 is TGTGCCAGCAGCTGGTCGTTGGGGTCCGGACGGATGAACACTGAAGCTTTCTTT.

This clonotype was counted a few times. This chain joins TRBV5-4 and TRBJ2-5; D might be TRBD2 (6 bases). The CDR3 has 17 amino acids. Trimming stripped 0 bases from V and 3 bases from J, with 18 bases between. The germline V gene has CDR1 SGHNT and CDR2 YYREEE (reference sequence). DNA of the CDR3: TGTGCCAGCAGCTTGGGACCCGGCGGGAAGGTCGAAGAGACCCAGTACTTC. Translated, it gives CASSLGPGGKVEETQYF.

There are a few counts of this clonotype. V and J are TRBV15 and TRBJ2-1; 10 bases map to TRBD2. The CDR3 is 16 residues long. Germline V gene lookup returns CDR1 LNHNV and CDR2 YYDKDF (reference sequence). Losses at the gene ends were 0 bases for V and 8 bases for J; bases not matched to a gene: 7. The CDR3 is CATSRDPVAGGHEQFF. CDR3 nucleotide sequence: TGTGCCACCAGCAGAGATCCCGTAGCGGGAGGACATGAGCAGTTCTTC. Supplemented by reference TRBV15 and TRBJ2-1, the full variable domain reads DAMVIQNPRYQVTQFGKPVTLSCSQTLNHNVMYWYQQKSSQAPKLLFHYYDKDFNNEADTPDNFQSRRPNTSFCFLDIRSPGLGDTAMYLCATSRDPVAGGHEQFFGPGTRLTVL.

This clonotype came up a few times. The V and J genes are TRBV18 and TRBJ2-5; D is undetermined. The V and J ends lost 0 bases and 4 bases respectively, with 15 bases between them. The CDR3 spans 16 residues. The V gene's germline CDR1 is KGHSH and CDR2 LQKENI. CDR3 bases: TGTGCCAGCTCACCACCAGACTCCCCGAGGCCAGAGACCCAGTACTTC. This codes for CASSPPDSPRPETQYF.

The chain couples TRBV14 to TRBJ2-6; D remains ambiguous. This CDR3 has 14 residues. In germline, CDR1 is SGHDN, CDR2 FVKESK. V was pared by 4 bases and J by 0 bases, with 4 bases between. The CDR3 region is CASSPSSGANVLTF. The CDR3 nucleotides are TGTGCCAGCAGCCCAAGCTCTGGGGCCAACGTCCTGACTTTC.

This clonotype was seen only a few times. The genes are TRBV25-1 and TRBJ2-5; D not resolved. Germline assignment: CDR1 MGHDK and CDR2 SYGVNS. V lost 3 bases and J 4 bases, leaving 12 bases between the germline ends. The CDR3 has 14 residues. The DNA for the CDR3 is TGTGCCAGCAGTGATGTGAGGCGCGGAGAGACCCAGTACTTC. Amino acid sequence: CASSDVRRGETQYF.

This clonotype showed up many times. The chain joins TRBV6-5 to TRBJ2-2, with 13 nucleotides matching TRBD2. The CDR3 length is 15 residues. The V and J ends lost 6 bases and 6 bases, in that order; junction bases with no gene match: 4. Germline loops: CDR1 MNHEY, CDR2 SVGAGI. The CDR3 region is CASSRTSGSPGELFF. The CDR3 DNA is TGTGCCAGCAGCCGGACTAGCGGGAGTCCCGGGGAGCTGTTTTTT.

This chain links TRBV28 with TRBJ2-5, with 8 nucleotides matching TRBD1. The CDR3 has 15 amino acids. V lost 5 bases and J lost 7; bases outside the gene matches: 12. In germline, CDR1 is MDHEN, CDR2 SYDVKM. The CDR3 DNA reads TGTGCCAGCAGTCCGGGACAGGTCCCCATAGGGACCCAGTACTTC. As protein: CASSPGQVPIGTQYF.

This clonotype was detected only a few times. This chain connects TRBV11-2 to TRBJ2-6; D remains ambiguous. This CDR3 spans 15 amino acids. V was pared by 6 bases and J by 2 bases, with 11 bases between. CDR1 and CDR2 (germline): SGHAT, FQNNGV. CDR3 sequence reads: CASSSKSTGANVLTF. In DNA form, the CDR3 reads TGTGCCAGCAGTTCAAAGTCAACTGGGGCCAACGTCCTGACTTTC.

This clonotype has just a few counts. This rearrangement joins TRBV20-1 to TRBJ1-1, with D uncertain. The CDR3 consists of 11 residues. Germline V gives CDR1 DFQATT, CDR2 SNEGSKA (reference sequence). With 1 base removed from V and 3 bases from J, the gap between germline ends came to 3 bases. The CDR3 DNA reads as TGCAGTGCTAGAGTGGACACTGAAGCTTTCTTT. It encodes CSARVDTEAFF.

The chain's CDR3 is CASSVEGVQDTQYF. In DNA form, the CDR3 reads TGTGCCAGCAGCGTAGAGGGGGTGCAAGATACGCAGTATTTT. V and J are TRBV9 and TRBJ2-3; TRBD1 is a possible D gene (6 bases). The CDR3 runs 14 residues. The germline V gene encodes CDR1 SGDLS and CDR2 YYNGEE. The V end was cut by 0 bases, the J end by 5 bases, with 10 bases between.

There are a few counts of this clonotype. The V gene is TRBV15, the J gene TRBJ2-2, with D perhaps assigned TRBD1 or TRBD2 (7 bases each). CDR3 size: 17 residues. V was shortened by 5 bases and J by 2 bases, with 18 bases between the two germline ends. Germline V lookup: CDR1 LNHNV, CDR2 YYDKDF (reference sequence). CDR3 amino acids: CATSGQLGGGNTGELFF. DNA of the CDR3: TGTGCCACCAGCGGCCAACTGGGAGGGGGCAACACCGGGGAGCTGTTTTTT.

This clonotype was seen ten or more times. The chain employs TRBV6-2 or TRBV6-3 and TRBJ2-5; 9 nucleotides align to TRBD1. After removal of 8 bases from V and 7 bases from J, the junction contained 11 bases not matched to a gene. The germline V gene encodes CDR1 MNHEY and CDR2 SVGEGT. The CDR3 runs 14 residues. CDR3 residues: CASCPGTGKGTQYF. CDR3 DNA: TGTGCCAGCTGCCCCGGGACAGGGAAGGGGACCCAGTACTTC.

This clonotype was observed a few times. The chain recombines TRBV4-3 with TRBJ2-5; D gene uncertain. CDR3 size: 15 residues. Germline assignment: CDR1 LGHNA and CDR2 YSLEER. V lost 0 bases and J 5 bases, leaving 13 bases between the germline ends. CDR3 sequence (DNA): TGCGCCAGCAGCCAAGACAGGAGCCCAATGGAGACCCAGTACTTC. Protein sequence: CASSQDRSPMETQYF.

This clonotype was counted a few times. This sequence joins TRBV4-3 and TRBJ1-2; D ambiguous. The CDR3 runs to 18 residues. Germline V lookup: CDR1 LGHNA, CDR2 YSLEER. The V end was cut by 0 bases, the J end by 8 bases, with 25 bases between. The chain's CDR3 is CASSQDRRLKASTYGYTF. As DNA, the CDR3 is TGCGCCAGCAGCCAAGACCGGCGCCTCAAAGCCTCTACTTACGGCTACACCTTC.